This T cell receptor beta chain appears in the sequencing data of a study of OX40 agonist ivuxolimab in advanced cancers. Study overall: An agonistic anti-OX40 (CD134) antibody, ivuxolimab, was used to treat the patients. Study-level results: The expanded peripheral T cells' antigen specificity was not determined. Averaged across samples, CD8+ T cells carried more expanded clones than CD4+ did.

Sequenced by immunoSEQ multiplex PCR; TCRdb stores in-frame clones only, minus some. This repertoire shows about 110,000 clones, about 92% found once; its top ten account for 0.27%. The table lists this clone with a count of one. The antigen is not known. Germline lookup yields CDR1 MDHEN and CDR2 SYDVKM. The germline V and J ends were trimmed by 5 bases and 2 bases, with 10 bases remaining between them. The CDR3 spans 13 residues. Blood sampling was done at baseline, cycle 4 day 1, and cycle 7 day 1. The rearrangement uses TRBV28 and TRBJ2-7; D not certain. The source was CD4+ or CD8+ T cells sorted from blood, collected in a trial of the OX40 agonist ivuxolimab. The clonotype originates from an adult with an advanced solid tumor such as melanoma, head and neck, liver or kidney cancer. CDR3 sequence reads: CASSPPAPYEQYF. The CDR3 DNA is TGTGCCAGCAGTCCACCGGCGCCCTACGAGCAGTACTTC. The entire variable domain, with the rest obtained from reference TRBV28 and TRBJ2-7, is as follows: DVKVTQSSRYLVKRTGEKVFLECVQDMDHENMFWYRQDPGLGLRLIYFSYDVKMKEKGDIPEGYSVSREKKERFSLILESASTNQTSMYLCASSPPAPYEQYFGPGTRLTVT.